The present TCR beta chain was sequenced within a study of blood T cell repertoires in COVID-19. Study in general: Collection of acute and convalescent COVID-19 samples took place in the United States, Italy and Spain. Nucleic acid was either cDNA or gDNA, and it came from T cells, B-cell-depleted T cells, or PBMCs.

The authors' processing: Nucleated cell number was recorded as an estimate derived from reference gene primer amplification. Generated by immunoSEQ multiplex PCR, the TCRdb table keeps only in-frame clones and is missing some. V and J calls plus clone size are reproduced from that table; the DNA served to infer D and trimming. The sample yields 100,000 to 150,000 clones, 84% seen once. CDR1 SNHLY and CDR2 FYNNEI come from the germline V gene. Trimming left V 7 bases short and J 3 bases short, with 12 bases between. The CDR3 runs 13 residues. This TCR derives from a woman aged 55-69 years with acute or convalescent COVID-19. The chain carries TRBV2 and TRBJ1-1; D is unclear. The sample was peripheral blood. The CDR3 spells CASMRARDTEAFF. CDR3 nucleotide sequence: TGTGCCAGCATGAGGGCAAGGGACACTGAAGCTTTCTTT. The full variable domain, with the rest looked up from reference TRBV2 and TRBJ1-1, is EPEVTQTPSHQVTQMGQEVILRCVPISNHLYFYWYRQILGQKVEFLVSFYNNEISEKSEIFDDQFSVERPDGSNFTLKIRSTKLEDSAMYFCASMRARDTEAFFGQGTRLTVV.